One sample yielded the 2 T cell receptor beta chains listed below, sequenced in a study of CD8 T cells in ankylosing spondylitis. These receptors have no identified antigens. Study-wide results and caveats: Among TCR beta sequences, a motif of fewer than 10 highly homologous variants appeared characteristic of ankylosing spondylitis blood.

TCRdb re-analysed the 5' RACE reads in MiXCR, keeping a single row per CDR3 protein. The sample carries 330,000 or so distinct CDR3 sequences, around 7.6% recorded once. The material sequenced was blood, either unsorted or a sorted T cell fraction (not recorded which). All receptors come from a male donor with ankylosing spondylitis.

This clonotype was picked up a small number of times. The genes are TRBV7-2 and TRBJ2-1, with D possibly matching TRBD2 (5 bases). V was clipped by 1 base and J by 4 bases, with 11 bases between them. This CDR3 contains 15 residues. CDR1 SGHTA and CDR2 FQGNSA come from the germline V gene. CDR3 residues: CASSLVASRYNEQFF. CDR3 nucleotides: TGTGCCAGCAGCTTAGTCGCTAGCAGATACAATGAGCAGTTCTTC.

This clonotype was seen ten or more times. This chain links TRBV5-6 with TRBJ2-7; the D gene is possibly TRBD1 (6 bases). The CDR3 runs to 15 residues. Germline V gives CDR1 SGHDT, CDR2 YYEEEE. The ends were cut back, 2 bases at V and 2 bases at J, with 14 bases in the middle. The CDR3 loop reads CASSFPSGTPYEQYF. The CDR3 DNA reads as TGTGCCAGCAGCTTTCCGTCCGGGACACCCTACGAGCAGTACTTC. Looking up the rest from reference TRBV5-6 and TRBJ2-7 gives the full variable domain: DAGVTQSPTHLIKTRGQQVTLRCSPKSGHDTVSWYQQALGQGPQFIFQYYEEEERQRGNFPDRFSGHQFPNYSSELNVNALLLGDSALYLCASSFPSGTPYEQYFGPGTRLTVT.